Below are 16 T cell receptor beta chains sequenced from a single sample in a study of blood T cell repertoires in COVID-19. The method was immunoSEQ multiplex PCR; TCRdb's version includes in-frame clones alone and lacks a portion of them. Of 250,000 to 300,000 clones in the sample, roughly 85% were seen once. The source material was PBMCs or T cells enriched from blood (not recorded which). The receptors were sampled from a woman between 45 and 65 years old who had recovered from COVID-19.

This clone was counted a few times. The chain combines TRBV7-2 with TRBJ2-7; 12 bases are a match to TRBD1. CDR3 length: 15 amino acids. V was pared by 3 bases and J by 6 bases, with 6 bases of the junction left unmatched. Germline-derived CDR1 and CDR2 are SGHTA and FQGNSA. CDR3 nucleotide sequence: TGTGCCAGCAGCTTTGCCGGGACAGGGGGCCGCGAGCAGTACTTC. The encoded protein is CASSFAGTGGREQYF.

The count of this clone is one. The chain has TRBV20-1 and TRBJ1-5, with D uncertain. The CDR3 contains 15 residues. The V and J ends lost 3 bases and 1 base respectively, with 13 bases between them. CDR1 and CDR2 from the germline V gene are DFQATT and SNEGSKA (reference sequence). CDR3 sequence reads: CSASLPLTSNQPQHF. The CDR3 nucleotides read TGCAGTGCTAGTCTGCCACTCACGAGCAATCAGCCCCAGCATTTT.

This chain links TRBV6-2 or TRBV6-3 with TRBJ2-7, with a tentative D call TRBD1 (5 bases). V shed 2 bases and J shed 4 bases, with 15 bases lying between them. The germline gives CDR1 MNHEY, CDR2 SVGEGT. The CDR3 runs 15 residues. The CDR3 here is CASSYPRQGRYEQYF. CDR3 DNA: TGTGCCAGCAGTTACCCCCGCCAGGGCCGATACGAGCAGTACTTC.

This sequence joins TRBV5-4 and TRBJ2-7; 8 nucleotides line up with TRBD2. J gave up 1 base and V 5 bases, and 5 bases lay outside the gene matches. Germline loops: CDR1 SGHNT, CDR2 YYREEE (reference sequence). The CDR3 consists of 14 residues. The DNA for the CDR3 is TGTGCCAGCAGTTCCGGGACTAGTTCCTACGAGCAGTACTTC. Translated: CASSSGTSSYEQYF.

The chain uses TRBV5-1 and TRBJ1-6, with a weak D call TRBD1 (6 bases). In germline, CDR1 is SGHRS, CDR2 YFSETQ. The V end was cut by 3 bases, the J end by 5 bases, with 6 bases between. The CDR3 consists of 13 residues. CDR3 DNA sequence: TGCGCCAGCAGCTCAGGGGATAATTCACCCCTCCACTTT. This translates into CASSSGDNSPLHF.

The rearrangement joins TRBV5-1 to TRBJ1-1, with D perhaps TRBD1 (6 bases). The germline gives CDR1 SGHRS, CDR2 YFSETQ. Trimming took 0 bases from V and 3 from J, leaving 15 bases between them. This CDR3 has 16 amino acids. The CDR3 sequence: CASSLGRGEGDTEAFF. The CDR3 nucleotides read TGCGCCAGCAGCTTGGGGAGAGGGGAGGGGGACACTGAAGCTTTCTTT. Full variable domain (remainder filled in from reference TRBV5-1 and TRBJ1-1): KAGVTQTPRYLIKTRGQQVTLSCSPISGHRSVSWYQQTPGQGLQFLFEYFSETQRNKGNFPGRFSGRQFSNSRSEMNVSTLELGDSALYLCASSLGRGEGDTEAFFGQGTRLTVV.

This rearrangement joins TRBV28 to TRBJ1-6, with TRBD1 matching 11 bases. V gave up 2 bases and J gave up 9 bases; unmatched junction bases: 9. Germline-derived CDR1 and CDR2 are MDHEN and SYDVKM. The CDR3 covers 17 residues. CDR3 nucleotides: TGTGCCAGCAGTTTAGAGTGGACAGGGGGCCCCGGTTCACCCCTCCACTTT. It translates to CASSLEWTGGPGSPLHF.

This chain links TRBV28 with TRBJ1-4; possibly TRBD1 for D (6 bases). This CDR3 spans 13 amino acids. Trimming shortened V by 10 bases and J by 7 bases, and 16 bases separated the two germline ends. Germline CDR1 and CDR2: MDHEN and SYDVKM. The CDR3 region is CATSRGMGEKLFF. The CDR3 nucleotides read TGTGCCACCTCGAGGGGGATGGGTGAAAAACTGTTTTTT.

The J gene is TRBJ2-1, the V gene TRBV6-2 or TRBV6-3; D remains ambiguous. V lost 2 bases and J lost 1, with 6 bases in between. The CDR3 contains 14 residues. Germline V gene sequence: CDR1 MNHEY, CDR2 SVGEGT. CDR3: CASSYPLSYNEQFF. The CDR3 DNA is TGTGCCAGCAGTTACCCCCTATCCTACAATGAGCAGTTCTTC.

A few counts support this clone. This chain connects TRBV14 to TRBJ1-6, with 8 bases fitting TRBD1. V was clipped by 3 bases and J by 7 bases; unmatched bases: 11. The CDR3 is 17 residues long. The germline V gene encodes CDR1 SGHDN and CDR2 FVKESK. The CDR3 sequence is CASSHRGTGPGNSPLHF. The CDR3, as DNA: TGTGCCAGCAGCCACCGGGGGACAGGCCCTGGGAATTCACCCCTCCACTTT.

J is TRBJ2-1 and V is TRBV12-3 or TRBV12-4; D is undetermined. The CDR3 is 12 residues long. The V and J ends lost 6 bases and 6 bases respectively, with 9 bases between them. CDR3 protein: CASSLLPNEQFF. The CDR3, as DNA: TGTGCCAGCAGCCTTCTACCCAATGAGCAGTTCTTC.

The chain links TRBV10-3 to TRBJ1-2; perhaps TRBD1 as D (6 bases). The CDR3 runs 13 residues. Germline lookup yields CDR1 ENHRY and CDR2 SYGVKD. The V end was cut by 6 bases, the J end by 4 bases, with 12 bases between. This chain's CDR3 is CAIREQGGYGYTF. Here the CDR3 DNA reads TGTGCCATCAGGGAACAGGGTGGCTATGGCTACACCTTC.

This chain uses TRBV19 with TRBJ2-1, with 13 bases that match TRBD2. The V gene end was trimmed by 5 bases and the J gene end by 8 bases; junction bases not matched to a gene: 9. The CDR3 runs to 16 residues. Germline-derived CDR1 and CDR2 are LNHDA and SQIVND (reference sequence). CDR3 residues: CASSLRTSGSGHEQFF. The CDR3 region has the DNA TGTGCCAGTAGTCTTCGGACTAGCGGGAGCGGTCATGAGCAGTTCTTC.

The V gene is TRBV28, the J gene TRBJ1-1; no definite D call. The CDR3 covers 17 residues. V lost 2 bases to trimming and J lost 4 bases, with 20 bases between them. Per the germline V gene, CDR1 is MDHEN and CDR2 is SYDVKM. CDR3 DNA: TGTGCCAGCAGTTTACCGGGGAGTAGCAAAGTATTCACTGAAGCTTTCTTT. It codes for CASSLPGSSKVFTEAFF.

V and J are TRBV6-2 or TRBV6-3 and TRBJ2-1, with 10 bases identical to TRBD2. CDR1 MNHEY and CDR2 SVGEGT come from the germline V gene. The CDR3 has 15 residues. Unmatched junction bases numbered 7, after V lost 4 bases and J lost 7 bases. In nucleotides, the CDR3 is TGTGCCAGCAGTTCCCAACTAGCGGGACTGAATGAGCAGTTCTTC. Amino acid sequence: CASSSQLAGLNEQFF.

The V and J genes are TRBV11-2 and TRBJ2-7, with 10 positions matching TRBD1. Germline V gene lookup returns CDR1 SGHAT and CDR2 FQNNGV. The CDR3 has 14 residues. V lost 6 bases, J lost 5 bases, and 7 bases stayed unmatched. The CDR3 nucleotides read TGTGCCAGCAGTCCAACGACAGGGGGCAACGAGCAGTACTTC. Its translation is CASSPTTGGNEQYF.